Listed below are T cell receptor beta chains from one sample, sequenced in a study of shared clonotypes between healthy human individuals. TCRdb's table, derived via immunoSEQ multiplex PCR, lists solely in-frame clones and lacks some. The repertoire has millions of clones, approximately 90% of them found once; the top ten carry under 0.15%. Sequencing used naive CD4+ T cells sorted from blood. These receptors originate from a man aged 18 to 30 in good health. Each CDR3 is given with its conserved first and last residue.

j_gene: TRBJ2-7; v_gene: TRBV5-1; CDR3aa: CASSSSGLSYEQYF
j_gene: TRBJ1-1; v_gene: TRBV27; CDR3aa: CASSLSGAAQAFF
j_gene: TRBJ2-3; v_gene: TRBV11-2; CDR3aa: CASSLVGQGTDTQYF
j_gene: TRBJ2-3; v_gene: TRBV11-2; CDR3aa: CASSLWVKREGGDTQYF
j_gene: TRBJ1-5; v_gene: TRBV28; CDR3aa: CASSLWWGSNQPQHF
j_gene: TRBJ2-5; v_gene: TRBV4-1; CDR3aa: CASSQDRTAYQETQYF
j_gene: TRBJ2-6; v_gene: TRBV11-3; CDR3aa: CASSWSGTGGSGANVLTF
j_gene: TRBJ2-2; v_gene: TRBV7-9; CDR3aa: CASIRGAGELFF
j_gene: TRBJ1-4; v_gene: TRBV7-9; CDR3aa: CASSYPTLGKLFF
j_gene: TRBJ2-5; v_gene: TRBV28; CDR3aa: CASIKGGRETQYF
j_gene: TRBJ1-2; v_gene: TRBV2; CDR3aa: CASSETQEGVGGYTF
j_gene: TRBJ2-5; v_gene: TRBV7-2; CDR3aa: CASSLGASGRAWETQYF
j_gene: TRBJ2-5; v_gene: TRBV5-4; CDR3aa: CASSSRNEETQYF
j_gene: TRBJ2-4; v_gene: TRBV5-4; CDR3aa: CAGSTRGAKNIQYF
j_gene: TRBJ1-1; v_gene: TRBV19; CDR3aa: CASSILQGGEAFF
j_gene: TRBJ2-7; v_gene: TRBV30; CDR3aa: CANQSGYHEQYF
j_gene: TRBJ1-5; v_gene: TRBV15; CDR3aa: CATSSAGQGVDQPQHF
j_gene: TRBJ2-7; v_gene: TRBV21-1; CDR3aa: CASSKNGQGSLSYEQYF
j_gene: TRBJ2-2; v_gene: TRBV19; CDR3aa: CASSRYSVFGDSGELFF
j_gene: TRBJ1-1; v_gene: TRBV5-4; CDR3aa: CASSSRTGVMAEAFF
j_gene: TRBJ2-3; v_gene: TRBV6-5; CDR3aa: CASKQGTSTDTQYF
j_gene: TRBJ2-5; v_gene: TRBV2; CDR3aa: CAIPPGTSGQETQYF
j_gene: TRBJ2-6; v_gene: TRBV9; CDR3aa: CASSPRDGQWANVLTF
j_gene: TRBJ2-7; v_gene: TRBV7-8; CDR3aa: CASSLEGANSYEQYF
j_gene: TRBJ2-2; v_gene: TRBV5-1; CDR3aa: CASSGGRVNTGELFF
j_gene: TRBJ1-5; v_gene: TRBV2; CDR3aa: CASSDLTREGNQPQHF
j_gene: TRBJ2-7; v_gene: TRBV19; CDR3aa: CASSDRGAFEQYF
j_gene: TRBJ2-7; v_gene: TRBV6-5; CDR3aa: CASSYSIAAPYEQYF
j_gene: TRBJ1-6; v_gene: TRBV19; CDR3aa: CASSGQGKAPLHF
j_gene: TRBJ2-1; v_gene: TRBV7-6; CDR3aa: CASTPYPTGDRDEQFF
j_gene: TRBJ2-7; v_gene: TRBV6-5; CDR3aa: CASSQTGTGTYEQYF
j_gene: TRBJ2-3; v_gene: TRBV5-5; CDR3aa: CASSLDRGHGDTQYF
j_gene: TRBJ2-3; v_gene: TRBV7-9; CDR3aa: CASSSGLAGGPDTQYF
j_gene: TRBJ1-4; v_gene: TRBV10-3; CDR3aa: CAISDPVTNEKLFF
j_gene: TRBJ2-3; v_gene: TRBV6-1; CDR3aa: CASSEEPGTDTQYF
j_gene: TRBJ2-7; v_gene: TRBV2; CDR3aa: CASRGDLYEQYF
j_gene: TRBJ1-3; v_gene: TRBV5-1; CDR3aa: CASSLEGSPGNTIYF
j_gene: TRBJ2-1; v_gene: TRBV10-3; CDR3aa: CAISGTADNEQFF
j_gene: TRBJ1-6; v_gene: TRBV7-8; CDR3aa: CASSSPSGQDNSPLHF
j_gene: TRBJ1-5; v_gene: TRBV19; CDR3aa: CASSTLGGWDQPQHF
j_gene: TRBJ1-5; v_gene: TRBV27; CDR3aa: CASSRRQDGLYNQPQHF
j_gene: TRBJ2-6; v_gene: TRBV11-1; CDR3aa: CASSSGAANVLTF
j_gene: TRBJ2-7; v_gene: TRBV2; CDR3aa: CASSEEHGLSEQYF
j_gene: TRBJ1-1; v_gene: TRBV18; CDR3aa: CASSPERGAEAFF